This T cell receptor beta chain was found in a study of T cells in Graves' hyperthyroidism and ophthalmopathy (dated by TCRdb to between 2018 and 2021). For context, the study as a whole: Peripheral blood was sampled at the time of initial diagnosis, prior to any treatment. According to the paper, TCR Vbeta CDR3 sequencing was carried out on about 140 peripheral blood samples, which came from some 41 ophthalmopathy, about 75 hyperthyroidism and approximately 17 progressor patients. TCR V-J signatures able to tell the groups apart were searched for in a discovery cohort of approximately 95 patients, of whom more than 40 had Graves' ophthalmopathy and 57 had stable Graves' hyperthyroidism. The 100 discovery patients were randomly split 7:3 into training and test sets. After blood sampling, hyperthyroidism patients were treated with methimazole at a starting dose of 30 mg daily, and ophthalmopathy patients were treated with high-dose intravenous methylprednisolone. Prospective prediction of ophthalmopathy was tested in an independent validation cohort of 18 to 20 hyperthyroidism patients and around 16 patients who later progressed to ophthalmopathy. In addition, the study compared T-cell repertoires in thyroid tissue and in blood from over 5 Graves' hyperthyroidism patients. Beyond this particular receptor, the publication reports: Most expanded thyroid clonotypes (frequency above 0.001) were also found in blood, which suggests that blood repertoires may mirror thyroid immune responses. In validation, the model predicted progression to ophthalmopathy with approximately 70% sensitivity and over 72% specificity, a median of 6.5 months before onset. Ophthalmopathy was separated from stable hyperthyroidism by a 13 V-J signature model, with around 90% sensitivity and approximately 81% specificity obtained in cross-validation and 80%/75% obtained in testing. Sample size was not statistically predetermined, and blinding of investigators to group allocation was not performed.

This clonotype appeared many times. Its antigen is unknown. No clone much larger than this one lies a single base away; base qualities are absent. TCR beta CDR3 regions were amplified from RNA transcripts. The TCR CDR3 was subjected to a first round of RT-PCR using the HTBI primer set and the Qiagen OneStep RT-PCR kit. Libraries were constructed in a second round of multiplex PCR, after which size selection and purification were performed. Libraries were sequenced paired-end with 100 bp reads on an Illumina HiSeq2000. The authors processed their data as follows. Raw data were processed with SOAPnuke, discarding reads with adapters, uncalled bases, mean Phred below 15, or no exact constant-primer or identifier match. High-quality paired reads were merged with COPE v1.2.5, and unique nucleotide sequences were defined as clonotypes. MiTCR v1.1 was used to align clonotypes to the IMGT TRBV, TRBD and TRBJ reference segments. The analysis was restricted to V-J combinations with a frequency above 0.0001, which together covered 99.2% of the repertoires. A TCS score was defined as the ratio between F50 (clonal expansion) and ExV (chaos), using BLOSUM62-based TCRdist between CDR3 peptides within each V-J. Welch's t-statistics and random forest reduced around 520 V-J features to 13, which were used in a naive Bayes classifier (R e1071). The public sequencing data were trimmed at Q25 with fastp and processed into clonotypes with MiXCR by TCRdb, which kept only in-frame beta chains. Each CDR3 protein appears once, grouped with its most common genes and DNA. TCRdb, not the original authors, processed these V and J calls. The sample table holds roughly 350,000 distinct CDR3 sequences, of which about 14% were seen once. Jointly, the top ten make up just under 25% of the sample.

V is pared back by 1 base and J by 1 base, with 13 bases lying between the germline termini. The CDR3 measures 16 amino acids from cysteine to phenylalanine. Solely the CDR3 DNA is kept, with 48 bases framed from the first base. CDR1 is given as SNHLY and CDR2 as FYNNEI, both from the germline V gene. Graves' hyperthyroidism was defined as stable when no progression to ophthalmopathy occurred over 18 months of follow-up. Hyperthyroidism patients were aged 18 to 65 years and newly diagnosed, with disease duration of less than 2 months. Patients with uncontrolled infections, other autoimmune diseases, pregnancy or lactation were excluded. Diagnoses relied on clinical symptoms, serum thyroxine and TRAb, thyroid ultrasound and orbital computed tomography. PBMCs were separated from roughly 10 ml of fresh peripheral blood using Ficoll-Paque density gradient centrifugation. Total RNA was extracted with Trizol reagent, and quality was checked on an Agilent 2100 Bioanalyzer.

The sequence is built from TRBV2 and TRBJ1-1, with TRBD1 as a weak D call on 5 bases. Material: blood. This TCR came from a woman younger than 45 with Graves' hyperthyroidism. In nucleotides, the sequence is TGTGCCAGCAGTGAAGAATCCAGGGTGGCGAACACTGAAGCTTTCTTT. It specifies CASSEESRVANTEAFF. Reference TRBV2 and TRBJ1-1 genes cover what lies past the CDR3, so the full variable domain is EPEVTQTPSHQVTQMGQEVILRCVPISNHLYFYWYRQILGQKVEFLVSFYNNEISEKSEIFDDQFSVERPDGSNFTLKIRSTKLEDSAMYFCASSEESRVANTEAFFGQGTRLTVV.